Listed below are T cell receptor beta chains from one sample, sequenced in a study of T cell responses to AZD1222 COVID-19 vaccine. TCRdb keeps only in-frame clones here, not all; method: immunoSEQ multiplex PCR. Of under 150,000 clones detected, under 95% appear once; the ten largest clones hold roughly 4.9%. Sequenced material: peripheral blood, taken on day 0 of AZD1222 vaccination. These receptors all stem from an adult in good health. CDR3s include the opening cysteine and the closing phenylalanine or tryptophan. D genes are given only for firm matches. For some rows the clone size is stated as once, few or many, or as a class when expanded; others skip it.

j_gene,abundance,d_gene,v_gene,CDR3aa,CDR3nt
TRBJ1-1,few,NA,TRBV18,CASSPQRGNTEAFF,TGTGCCAGCTCACCACAAAGGGGCAACACTGAAGCTTTCTTT
TRBJ1-1,NA,NA,TRBV29-1,CSVEGQENTEAFF,TGCAGCGTTGAAGGTCAGGAGAACACTGAAGCTTTCTTT
TRBJ1-4,NA,TRBD1,TRBV6-5,CASSTGQFNEKLFF,TGTGCCAGCAGTACGGGACAGTTTAATGAAAAACTGTTTTTT
TRBJ1-2,NA,TRBD1,TRBV7-9,CASSLGQGPNGYTF,TGTGCCAGCAGCTTAGGACAGGGACCTAATGGCTACACCTTC
TRBJ1-1,NA,TRBD1,TRBV18,CASSPGTGGHTEAFF,TGTGCCAGCTCACCTGGGACAGGGGGACACACTGAAGCTTTCTTT
TRBJ2-7,NA,NA,TRBV5-5,CNRRGGHHVLEQYF,TGTAACCGTCGAGGGGGACATCATGTTCTCGAGCAGTACTTC
TRBJ1-1,NA,NA,TRBV5-1,CASSPGSNTEAFF,TGCGCCAGCAGCCCCGGGTCGAACACTGAAGCTTTCTTT
TRBJ2-5,NA,NA,TRBV2,CASSEAETQYF,TGTGCCAGCAGTGAAGCTGAGACCCAGTACTTC
TRBJ1-4,NA,NA,TRBV6-6,CASSYVPGDREKLFF,TGTGCCAGCAGTTACGTTCCAGGGGACCGGGAAAAACTGTTTTTT
TRBJ1-2,NA,NA,TRBV6-6,CASSSGTDSSYTF,TGTGCCAGCAGTTCAGGGACGGACTCAAGCTACACCTTC
TRBJ2-7,NA,TRBD1,TRBV4-3,CASSPGTGSSYEQYF,TGCGCCAGCAGCCCCGGGACAGGGAGCTCCTACGAGCAGTACTTC
TRBJ2-7,few,NA,TRBV7-9,CASSSYYEQYF,TGTGCCAGCAGCTCCTATTACGAGCAGTACTTC
TRBJ2-7,NA,NA,TRBV9,CASSPSGQSYEQYF,TGTGCCAGCAGCCCCTCGGGACAATCCTACGAGCAGTACTTC
TRBJ2-2,NA,NA,TRBV6-5,CASSYSSLSGELFF,TGTGCCAGCAGTTACTCTTCATTGTCCGGGGAGCTGTTTTTT